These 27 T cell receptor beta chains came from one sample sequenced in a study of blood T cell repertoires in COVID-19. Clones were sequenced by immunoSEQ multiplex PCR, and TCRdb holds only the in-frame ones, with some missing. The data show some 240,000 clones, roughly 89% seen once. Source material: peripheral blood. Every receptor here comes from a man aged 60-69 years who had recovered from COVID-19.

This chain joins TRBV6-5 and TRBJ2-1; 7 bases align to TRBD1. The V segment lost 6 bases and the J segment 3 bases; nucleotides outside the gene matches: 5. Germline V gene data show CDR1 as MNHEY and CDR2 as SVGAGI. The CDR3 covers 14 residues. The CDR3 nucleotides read TGTGCCAGCAGCCGGACAGGCTACTACAATGAGCAGTTCTTC. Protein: CASSRTGYYNEQFF.

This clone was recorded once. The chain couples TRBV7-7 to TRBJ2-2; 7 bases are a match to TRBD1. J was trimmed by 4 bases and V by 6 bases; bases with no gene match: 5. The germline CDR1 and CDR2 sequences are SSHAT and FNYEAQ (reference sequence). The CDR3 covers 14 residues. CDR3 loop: CASRAGGTTGELFF. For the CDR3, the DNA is TGTGCCAGCAGGGCAGGGGGAACCACCGGGGAGCTGTTTTTT.

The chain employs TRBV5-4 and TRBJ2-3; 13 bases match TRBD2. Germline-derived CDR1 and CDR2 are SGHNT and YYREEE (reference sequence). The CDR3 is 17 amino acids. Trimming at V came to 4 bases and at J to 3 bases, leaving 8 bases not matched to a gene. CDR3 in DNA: TGTGCCAGCAGCCTATGGACTAGCGGGGGAGGGACAGATACGCAGTATTTT. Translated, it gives CASSLWTSGGGTDTQYF.

Here the CDR3 reads CASSRTGYDSPLHF. DNA of the CDR3: TGTGCCAGTAGTCGGACAGGGTATGATTCACCCCTCCACTTT. The chain is built from TRBV19 and TRBJ1-6; TRBD1 matches at 8 bases. The J segment lost 8 bases and the V segment lost 5 bases, leaving 5 bases of the junction unmatched. This CDR3 comprises 14 residues. Germline-derived CDR1 and CDR2 are LNHDA and SQIVND (reference sequence).

CDR3 region: CASSRPGTRETQYF. In nucleotides, the CDR3 is TGTGCCAGCAGCCGGCCAGGAACCCGAGAGACCCAGTACTTC. V usage is TRBV5-6 and J usage is TRBJ2-5; no firm D call. Trimming shortened V by 4 bases and J by 4 bases, and 14 bases separated the two germline ends. The CDR3 sequence is 14 residues long. Germline CDR1 reads SGHDT; CDR2 reads YYEEEE.

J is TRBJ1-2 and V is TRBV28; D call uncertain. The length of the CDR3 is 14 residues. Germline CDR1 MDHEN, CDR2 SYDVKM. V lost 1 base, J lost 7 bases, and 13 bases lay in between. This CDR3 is CASSLSVPRGGYTF. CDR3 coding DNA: TGTGCCAGCAGTTTATCGGTGCCTCGGGGTGGCTACACCTTC.

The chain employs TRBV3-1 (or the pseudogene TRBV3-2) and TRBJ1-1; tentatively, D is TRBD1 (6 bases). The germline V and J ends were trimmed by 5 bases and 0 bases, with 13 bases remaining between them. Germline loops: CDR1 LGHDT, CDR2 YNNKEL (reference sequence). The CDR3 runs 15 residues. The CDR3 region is CASSARTVMNTEAFF. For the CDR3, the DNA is TGTGCCAGCAGCGCCCGGACAGTAATGAACACTGAAGCTTTCTTT.

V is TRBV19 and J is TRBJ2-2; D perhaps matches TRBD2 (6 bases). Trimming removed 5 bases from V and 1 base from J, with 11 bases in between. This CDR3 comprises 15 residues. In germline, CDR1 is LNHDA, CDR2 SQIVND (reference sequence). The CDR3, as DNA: TGTGCCAGTAGTCGCGACGGGAGGAACACCGGGGAGCTGTTTTTT. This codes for CASSRDGRNTGELFF.

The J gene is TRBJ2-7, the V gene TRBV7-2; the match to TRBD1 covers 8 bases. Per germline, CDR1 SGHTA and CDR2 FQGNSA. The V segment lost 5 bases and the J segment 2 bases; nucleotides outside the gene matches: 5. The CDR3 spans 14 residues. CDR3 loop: CASSTRQGTYEQYF. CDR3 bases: TGTGCCAGCAGCACCCGACAGGGGACCTACGAGCAGTACTTC.

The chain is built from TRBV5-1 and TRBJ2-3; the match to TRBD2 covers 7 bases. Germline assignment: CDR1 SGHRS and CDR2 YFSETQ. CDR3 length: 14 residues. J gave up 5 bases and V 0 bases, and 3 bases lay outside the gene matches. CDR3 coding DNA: TGCGCCAGCAGCTTGGCGGGGGGTCAAGATACGCAGTATTTT. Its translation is CASSLAGGQDTQYF.

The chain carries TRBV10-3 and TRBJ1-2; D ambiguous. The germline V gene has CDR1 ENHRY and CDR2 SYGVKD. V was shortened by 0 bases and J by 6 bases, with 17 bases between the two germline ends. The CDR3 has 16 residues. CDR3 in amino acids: CAISESKAVRSDGYTF. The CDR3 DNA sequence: TGTGCCATCAGTGAGTCGAAGGCGGTTCGCTCGGATGGCTACACCTTC.

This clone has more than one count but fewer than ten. This CDR3 reads CASSLEAGINNSPLHF. CDR3 bases: TGTGCCAGCAGTTTAGAGGCAGGGATAAATAATTCACCCCTCCACTTT. The chain joins TRBV6-5 to TRBJ1-6; tentatively, D is TRBD1 (5 bases). Germline V gives CDR1 MNHEY, CDR2 SVGAGI. The CDR3 sequence is 16 residues long. The V end lost 4 bases, the J end lost 5 bases, and 15 bases lay between the germline ends.

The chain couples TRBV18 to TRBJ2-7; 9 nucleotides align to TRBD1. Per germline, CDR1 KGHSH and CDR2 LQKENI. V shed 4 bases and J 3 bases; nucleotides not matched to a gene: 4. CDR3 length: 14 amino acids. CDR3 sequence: CASSQTGGNYEQYF. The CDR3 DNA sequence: TGTGCCAGCTCACAAACAGGGGGCAACTACGAGCAGTACTTC.

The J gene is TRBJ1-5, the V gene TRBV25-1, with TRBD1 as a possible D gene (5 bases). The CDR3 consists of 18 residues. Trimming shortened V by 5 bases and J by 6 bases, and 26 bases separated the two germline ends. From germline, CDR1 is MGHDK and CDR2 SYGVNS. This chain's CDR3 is CASSPKKVAREEGQPQHF. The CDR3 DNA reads TGTGCCAGCAGTCCCAAGAAAGTAGCCAGGGAAGAAGGTCAGCCCCAGCATTTT. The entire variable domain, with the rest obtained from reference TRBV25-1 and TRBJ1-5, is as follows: EADIYQTPRYLVIGTGKKITLECSQTMGHDKMYWYQQDPGMELHLIHYSYGVNSTEKGDLSSESTVSRIRTEHFPLTLESARPSHTSQYLCASSPKKVAREEGQPQHFGDGTRLSIL.

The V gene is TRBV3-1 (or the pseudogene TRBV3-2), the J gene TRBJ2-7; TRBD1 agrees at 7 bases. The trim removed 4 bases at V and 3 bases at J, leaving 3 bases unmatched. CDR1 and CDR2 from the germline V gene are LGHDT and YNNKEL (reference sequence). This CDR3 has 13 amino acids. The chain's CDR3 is CASSPRQGYEQYF. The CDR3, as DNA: TGTGCCAGCAGCCCGAGACAGGGCTACGAGCAGTACTTC.

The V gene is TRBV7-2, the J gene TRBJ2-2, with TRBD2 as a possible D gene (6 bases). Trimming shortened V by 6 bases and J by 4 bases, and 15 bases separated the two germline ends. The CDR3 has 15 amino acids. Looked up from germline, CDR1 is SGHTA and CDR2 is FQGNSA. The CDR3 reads CASRPPAGITGELFF. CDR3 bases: TGTGCCAGCAGGCCGCCCGCGGGGATCACCGGGGAGCTGTTTTTT.

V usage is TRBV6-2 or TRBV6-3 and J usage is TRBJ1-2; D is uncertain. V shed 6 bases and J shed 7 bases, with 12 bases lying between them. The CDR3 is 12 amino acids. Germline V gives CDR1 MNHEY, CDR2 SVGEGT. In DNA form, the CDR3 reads TGTGCCAGCAGCTGGACTCAGAGTGGCTACACCTTC. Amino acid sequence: CASSWTQSGYTF.

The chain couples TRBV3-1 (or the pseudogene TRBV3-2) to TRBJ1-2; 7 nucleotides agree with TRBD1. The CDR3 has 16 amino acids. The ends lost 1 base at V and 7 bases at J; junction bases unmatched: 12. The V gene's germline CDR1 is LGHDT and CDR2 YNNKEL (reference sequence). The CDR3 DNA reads TGTGCCAGCAGCCAAGGTCGGGGACAGACGACGGTTGGCTACACCTTC. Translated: CASSQGRGQTTVGYTF.

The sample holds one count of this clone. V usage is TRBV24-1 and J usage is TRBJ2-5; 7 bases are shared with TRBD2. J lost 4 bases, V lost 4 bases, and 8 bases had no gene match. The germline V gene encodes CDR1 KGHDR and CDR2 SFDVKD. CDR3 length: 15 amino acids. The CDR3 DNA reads TGTGCCACCAGTGACCCGCGGGGGAGCGGAGAGACCCAGTACTTC. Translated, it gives CATSDPRGSGETQYF.

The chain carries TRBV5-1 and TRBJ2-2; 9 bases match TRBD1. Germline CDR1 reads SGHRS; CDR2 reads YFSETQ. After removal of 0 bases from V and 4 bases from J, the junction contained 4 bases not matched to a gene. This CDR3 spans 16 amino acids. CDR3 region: CASSLVGQGPTGELFF. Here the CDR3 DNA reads TGCGCCAGCAGCTTGGTTGGACAGGGGCCCACCGGGGAGCTGTTTTTT.

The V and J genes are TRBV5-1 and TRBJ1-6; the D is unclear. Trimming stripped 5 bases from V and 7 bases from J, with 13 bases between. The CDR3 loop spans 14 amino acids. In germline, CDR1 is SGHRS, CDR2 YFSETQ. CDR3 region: CASSSGDTNSPLHF. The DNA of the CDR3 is TGCGCCAGCAGTTCGGGAGACACCAATTCACCCCTCCACTTT.

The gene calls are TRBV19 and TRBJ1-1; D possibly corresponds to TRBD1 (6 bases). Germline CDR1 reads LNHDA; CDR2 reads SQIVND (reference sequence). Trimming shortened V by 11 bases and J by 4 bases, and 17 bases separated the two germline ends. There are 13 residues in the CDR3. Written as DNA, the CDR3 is TGTGCCTCAACAGGGACCCTGATCACTGAAGCTTTCTTT. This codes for CASTGTLITEAFF.

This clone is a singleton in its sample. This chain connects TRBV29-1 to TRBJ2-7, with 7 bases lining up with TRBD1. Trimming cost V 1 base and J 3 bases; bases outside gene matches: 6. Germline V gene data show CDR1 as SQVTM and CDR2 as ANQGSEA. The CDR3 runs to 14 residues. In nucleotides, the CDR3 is TGCAGCGTTGAAGGGACAGGCGCAAACTACGAGCAGTACTTC. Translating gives CSVEGTGANYEQYF.

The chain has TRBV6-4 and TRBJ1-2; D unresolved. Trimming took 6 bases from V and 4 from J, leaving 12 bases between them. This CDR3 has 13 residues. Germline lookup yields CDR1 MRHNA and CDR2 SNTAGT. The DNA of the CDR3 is TGTGCCAGCAGCGACACCCCGGGCTATGGCTACACCTTC. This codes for CASSDTPGYGYTF.

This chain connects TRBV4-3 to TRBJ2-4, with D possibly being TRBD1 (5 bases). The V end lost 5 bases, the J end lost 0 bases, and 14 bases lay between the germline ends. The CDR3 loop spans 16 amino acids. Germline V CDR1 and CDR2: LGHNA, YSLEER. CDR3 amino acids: CASSGRLTVAKNIQYF. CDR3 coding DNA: TGCGCCAGCAGCGGACGTTTGACAGTAGCCAAAAACATTCAGTACTTC.

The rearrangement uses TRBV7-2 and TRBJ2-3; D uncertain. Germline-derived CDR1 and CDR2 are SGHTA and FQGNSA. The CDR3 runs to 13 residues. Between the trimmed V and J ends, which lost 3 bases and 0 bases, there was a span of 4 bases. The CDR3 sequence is CASSFQSTDTQYF. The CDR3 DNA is TGTGCCAGCAGCTTCCAAAGCACAGATACGCAGTATTTT.

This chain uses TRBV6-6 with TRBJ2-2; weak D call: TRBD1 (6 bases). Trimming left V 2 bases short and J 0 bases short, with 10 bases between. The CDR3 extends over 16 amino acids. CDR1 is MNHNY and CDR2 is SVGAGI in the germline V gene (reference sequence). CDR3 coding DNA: TGTGCCAGCAGTTACCCGAAGGGGGCGAACACCGGGGAGCTGTTTTTT. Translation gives CASSYPKGANTGELFF.